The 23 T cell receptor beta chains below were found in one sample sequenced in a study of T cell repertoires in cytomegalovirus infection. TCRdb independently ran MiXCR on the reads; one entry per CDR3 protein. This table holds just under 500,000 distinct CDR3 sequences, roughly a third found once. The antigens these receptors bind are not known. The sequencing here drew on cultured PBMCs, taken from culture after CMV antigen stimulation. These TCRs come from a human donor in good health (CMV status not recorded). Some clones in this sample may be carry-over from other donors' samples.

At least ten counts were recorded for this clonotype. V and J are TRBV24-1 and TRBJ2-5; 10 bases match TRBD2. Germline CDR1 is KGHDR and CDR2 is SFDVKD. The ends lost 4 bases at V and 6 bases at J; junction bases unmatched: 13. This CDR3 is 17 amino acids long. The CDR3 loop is CATSESKREGVEKTQYF. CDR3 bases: TGTGCCACCAGTGAATCGAAGCGGGAGGGGGTCGAGAAGACCCAGTACTTC.

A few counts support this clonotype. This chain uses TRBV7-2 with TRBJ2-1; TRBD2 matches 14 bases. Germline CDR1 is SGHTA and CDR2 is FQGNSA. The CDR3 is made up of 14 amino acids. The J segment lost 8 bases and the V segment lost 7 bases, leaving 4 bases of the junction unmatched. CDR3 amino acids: CASTRLAGGYEQFF. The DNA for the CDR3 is TGTGCCAGCACCCGACTAGCGGGAGGGTATGAGCAGTTCTTC.

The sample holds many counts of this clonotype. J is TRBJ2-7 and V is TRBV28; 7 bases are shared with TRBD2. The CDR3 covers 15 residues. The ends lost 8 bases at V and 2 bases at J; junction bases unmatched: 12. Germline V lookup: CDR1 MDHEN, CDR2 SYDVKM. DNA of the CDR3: TGTGCCAGCGAAGCGGGATCGACATCCCCCTACGAGCAGTACGTC. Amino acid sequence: CASEAGSTSPYEQYV.

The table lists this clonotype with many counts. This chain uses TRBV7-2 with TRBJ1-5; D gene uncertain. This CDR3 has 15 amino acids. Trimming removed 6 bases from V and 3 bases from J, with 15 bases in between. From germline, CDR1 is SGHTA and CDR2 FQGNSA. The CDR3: CASSNGGSNNQPQHF. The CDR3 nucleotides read TGTGCCAGCAGTAACGGAGGCAGTAACAATCAGCCCCAGCATTTT.

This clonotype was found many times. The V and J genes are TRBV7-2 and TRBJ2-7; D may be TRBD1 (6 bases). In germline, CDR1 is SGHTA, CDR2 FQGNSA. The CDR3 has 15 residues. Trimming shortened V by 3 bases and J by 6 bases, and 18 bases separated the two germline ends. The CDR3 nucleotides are TGTGCCAGCAGCTTCCAAGGGGGAATCTCGGGCGAGCAGTACGTC. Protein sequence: CASSFQGGISGEQYV.

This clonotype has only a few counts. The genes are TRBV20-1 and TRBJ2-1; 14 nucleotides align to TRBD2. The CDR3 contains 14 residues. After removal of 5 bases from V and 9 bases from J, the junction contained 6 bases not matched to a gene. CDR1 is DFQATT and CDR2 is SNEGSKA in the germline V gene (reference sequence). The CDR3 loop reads CSAPTSGRASEQFF. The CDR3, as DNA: TGCAGTGCTCCGACTAGCGGGAGGGCCAGTGAGCAGTTCTTC.

The CDR3, as DNA: TGTGCCAGCAGCAATAGGGACAGGGGAAACACTGAAGCTTTCTTT. Residues: CASSNRDRGNTEAFF. The V call is TRBV7-9, the J call TRBJ1-1; TRBD1 matches 10 bases. The V gene's germline CDR1 is SEHNR and CDR2 FQNEAQ (reference sequence). There are 15 residues in the CDR3. With V trimmed by 5 bases and J by 2 bases, 5 bases remained unmatched.

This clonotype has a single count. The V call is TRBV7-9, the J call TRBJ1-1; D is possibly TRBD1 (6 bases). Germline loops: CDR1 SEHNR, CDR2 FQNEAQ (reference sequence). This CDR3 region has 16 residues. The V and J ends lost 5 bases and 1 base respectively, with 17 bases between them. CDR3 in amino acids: CASSLDRRNPNTEAFF. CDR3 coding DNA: TGTGCCAGCAGCCTAGACAGGAGAAATCCGAACACTGAAGCTTTCTTT. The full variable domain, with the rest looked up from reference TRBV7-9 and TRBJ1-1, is DTGVSQNPRHKITKRGQNVTFRCDPISEHNRLYWYRQTLGQGPEFLTYFQNEAQLEKSRLLSDRFSAERPKGSFSTLEIQRTEQGDSAMYLCASSLDRRNPNTEAFFGQGTRLTVV.

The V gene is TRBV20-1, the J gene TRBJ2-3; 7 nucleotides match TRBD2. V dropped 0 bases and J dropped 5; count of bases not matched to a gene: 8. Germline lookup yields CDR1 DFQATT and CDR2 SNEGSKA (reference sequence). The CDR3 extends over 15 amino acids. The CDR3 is CSARDLGGGGDTQYF. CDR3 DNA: TGCAGTGCTAGAGATCTGGGGGGGGGGGGAGATACGCAGTATTTT.

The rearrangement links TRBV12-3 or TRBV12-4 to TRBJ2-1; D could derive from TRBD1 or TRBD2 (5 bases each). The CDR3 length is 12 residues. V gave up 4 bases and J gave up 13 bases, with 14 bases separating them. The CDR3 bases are TGTGCCAGCAGTTCCGGGACGCTGATTCAGTTCTTC. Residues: CASSSGTLIQFF.

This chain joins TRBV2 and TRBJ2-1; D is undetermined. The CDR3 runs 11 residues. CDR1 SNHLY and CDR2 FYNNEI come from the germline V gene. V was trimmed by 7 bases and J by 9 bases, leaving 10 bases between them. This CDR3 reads CASTRRTEQFF. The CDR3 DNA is TGTGCCAGCACGCGACGGACTGAGCAGTTCTTC.

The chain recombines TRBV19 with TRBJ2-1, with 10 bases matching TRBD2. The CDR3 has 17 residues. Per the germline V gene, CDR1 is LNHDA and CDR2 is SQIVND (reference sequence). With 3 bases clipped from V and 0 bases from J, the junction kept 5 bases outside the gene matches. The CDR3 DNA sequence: TGTGCCAGTAGTATTTACGCTAGCGGGAGCTCCTACAATGAGCAGTTCTTC. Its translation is CASSIYASGSSYNEQFF.

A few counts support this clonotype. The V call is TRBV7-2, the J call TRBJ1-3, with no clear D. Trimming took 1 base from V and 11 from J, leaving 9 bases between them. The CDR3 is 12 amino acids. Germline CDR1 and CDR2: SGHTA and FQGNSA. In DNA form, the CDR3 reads TGTGCCAGCAGCTTAGGCAGGCAGGCCATATATTTT. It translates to CASSLGRQAIYF.

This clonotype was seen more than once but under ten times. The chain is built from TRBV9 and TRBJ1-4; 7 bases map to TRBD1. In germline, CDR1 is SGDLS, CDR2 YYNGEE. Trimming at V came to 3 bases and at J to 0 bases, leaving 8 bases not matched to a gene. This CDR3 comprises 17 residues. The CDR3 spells CASSGQGAATTNEKLFF. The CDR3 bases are TGTGCCAGCAGCGGACAGGGTGCGGCGACAACTAATGAAAAACTGTTTTTT.

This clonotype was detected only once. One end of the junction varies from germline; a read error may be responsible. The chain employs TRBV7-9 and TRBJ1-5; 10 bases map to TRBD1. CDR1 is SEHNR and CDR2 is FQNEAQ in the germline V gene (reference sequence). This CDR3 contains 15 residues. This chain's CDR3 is CAGSLGGQGDQPQHF. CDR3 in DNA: TGTGCCGGCAGCTTAGGAGGACAGGGGGATCAGCCCCAGCATTTT.

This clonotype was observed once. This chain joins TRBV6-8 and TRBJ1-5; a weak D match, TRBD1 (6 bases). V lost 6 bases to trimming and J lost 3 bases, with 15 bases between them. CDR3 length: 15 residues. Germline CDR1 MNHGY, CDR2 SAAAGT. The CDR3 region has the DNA TGTGCCAGCAGCACCGTGAGGGACACCAATCAGCCCCAGCATTTT. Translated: CASSTVRDTNQPQHF.

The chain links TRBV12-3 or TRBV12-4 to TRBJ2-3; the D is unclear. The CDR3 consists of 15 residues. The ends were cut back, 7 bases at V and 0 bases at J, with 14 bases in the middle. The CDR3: CASNNARASTDTQYF. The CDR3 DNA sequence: TGTGCCAGCAATAACGCTAGAGCCAGCACAGATACGCAGTATTTT.

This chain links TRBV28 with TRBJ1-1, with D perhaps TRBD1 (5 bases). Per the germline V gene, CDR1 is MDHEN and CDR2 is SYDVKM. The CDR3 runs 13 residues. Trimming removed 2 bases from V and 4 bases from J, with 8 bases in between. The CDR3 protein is CASSLLDITEAFF. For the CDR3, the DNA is TGTGCCAGCAGTTTACTGGACATCACTGAAGCTTTCTTT. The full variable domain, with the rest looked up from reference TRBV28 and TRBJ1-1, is DVKVTQSSRYLVKRTGEKVFLECVQDMDHENMFWYRQDPGLGLRLIYFSYDVKMKEKGDIPEGYSVSREKKERFSLILESASTNQTSMYLCASSLLDITEAFFGQGTRLTVV.

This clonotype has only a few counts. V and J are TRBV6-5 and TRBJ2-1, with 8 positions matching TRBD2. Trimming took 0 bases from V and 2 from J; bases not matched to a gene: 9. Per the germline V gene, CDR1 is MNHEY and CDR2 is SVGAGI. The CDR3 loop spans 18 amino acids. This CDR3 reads CASSYSSPGLGPYNEQFF. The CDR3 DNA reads TGTGCCAGCAGTTACTCGAGTCCGGGACTAGGGCCCTACAATGAGCAGTTCTTC.

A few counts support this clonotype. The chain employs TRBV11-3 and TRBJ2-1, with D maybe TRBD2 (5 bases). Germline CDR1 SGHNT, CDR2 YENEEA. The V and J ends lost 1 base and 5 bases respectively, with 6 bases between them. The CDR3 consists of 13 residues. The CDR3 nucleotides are TGTGCCAGCAGCTTAGTCGGGGACAATGAGCAGTTCTTC. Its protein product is CASSLVGDNEQFF.

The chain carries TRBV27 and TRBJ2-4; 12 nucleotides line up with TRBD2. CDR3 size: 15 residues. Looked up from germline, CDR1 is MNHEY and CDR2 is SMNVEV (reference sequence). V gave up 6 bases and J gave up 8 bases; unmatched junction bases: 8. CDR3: CASRATSGRNHIQYF. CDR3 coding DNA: TGTGCCAGCAGAGCGACTAGCGGGAGAAATCACATTCAGTACTTC.

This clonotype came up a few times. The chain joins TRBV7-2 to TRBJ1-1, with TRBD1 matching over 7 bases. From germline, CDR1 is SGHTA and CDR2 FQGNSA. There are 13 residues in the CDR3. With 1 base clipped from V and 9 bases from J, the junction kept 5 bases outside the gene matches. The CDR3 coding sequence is TGTGCCAGCAGCTTAGAGGTGGACAGGAAAGCTTTCTTT. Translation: CASSLEVDRKAFF.

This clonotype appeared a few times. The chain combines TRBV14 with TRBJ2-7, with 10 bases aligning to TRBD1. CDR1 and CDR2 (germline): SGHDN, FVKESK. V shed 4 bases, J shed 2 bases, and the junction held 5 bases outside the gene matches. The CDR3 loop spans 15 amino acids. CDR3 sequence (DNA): TGTGCCAGCAGCCTGGGGACAGGGGCCACCTACGAGCAGTACTTC. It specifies CASSLGTGATYEQYF. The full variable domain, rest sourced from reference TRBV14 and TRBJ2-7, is EAGVTQFPSHSVIEKGQTVTLRCDPISGHDNLYWYRRVMGKEIKFLLHFVKESKQDESGMPNNRFLAERTGGTYSTLKVQPAELEDSGVYFCASSLGTGATYEQYFGPGTRLTVT.